The rows below give T cell receptor beta chains drawn from one sample of a study of control samples from healthy donors and cancer patients. Some clones are missing from TCRdb's copy, which holds only in-frame ones; the method was immunoSEQ multiplex PCR. This table has around 160,000 clones, approximately 93% appearing once. The sample was blood. The receptors derive from a man aged 18-30 years in good health. The conserved cysteine and the conserved F or W are not part of the CDR3 here. Each record gives: D gene, V gene, J gene, CDR3 protein. D genes are given only for firm matches.

TRBD2,TRBV18,TRBJ2-7,ASSPAGTSGYEQY
-,TRBV9,TRBJ1-2,ASSVARQGGYGYT
TRBD2,TRBV7-9,TRBJ2-3,ASSPTLAGVTDTQY
-,TRBV28,TRBJ2-1,ASNPSSSNEQF
-,TRBV7-9,TRBJ1-5,ASSQDRGNQPQH
-,TRBV7-2,TRBJ1-2,ASSFLAHYGYT
TRBD2,TRBV5-1,TRBJ2-3,ASSFGLATDTQY
-,TRBV27,TRBJ2-7,ASSGLPVREQY
TRBD2,TRBV15,TRBJ2-3,ATAQRELYTQY
TRBD1,TRBV7-2,TRBJ2-7,ASSVTWDSSYEQY
-,TRBV15,TRBJ2-1,ATSRGRTSYNEQF
-,TRBV9,TRBJ2-1,ASSVGLFTGNEQF
-,TRBV4-1,TRBJ2-1,ASSQDPGVNEQF
-,TRBV18,TRBJ1-1,ASSWKSTETNTEAF
-,TRBV7-9,TRBJ2-7,ASSRNSYEQY
TRBD2,TRBV9,TRBJ2-1,ASSDPAGINEQF
TRBD1,TRBV19,TRBJ2-7,ASSRGQGIGEQY